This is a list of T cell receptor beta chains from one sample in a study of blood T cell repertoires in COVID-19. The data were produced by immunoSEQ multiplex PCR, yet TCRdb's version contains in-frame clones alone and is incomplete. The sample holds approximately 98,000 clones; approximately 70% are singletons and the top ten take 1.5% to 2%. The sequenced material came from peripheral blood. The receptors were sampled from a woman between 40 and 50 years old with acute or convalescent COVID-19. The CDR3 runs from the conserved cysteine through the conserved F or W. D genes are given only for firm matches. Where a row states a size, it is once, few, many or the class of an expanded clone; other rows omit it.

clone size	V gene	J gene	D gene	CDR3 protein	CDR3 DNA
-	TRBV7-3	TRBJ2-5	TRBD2	CASSATSGGAETQYF	TGTGCCAGCAGCGCGACTAGCGGGGGGGCTGAGACCCAGTACTTC
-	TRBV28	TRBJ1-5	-	CASIPPGPNQPQHF	TGTGCCAGCATCCCCCCTGGGCCCAATCAGCCCCAGCATTTT
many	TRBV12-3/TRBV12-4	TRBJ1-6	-	CASSLQNSPLHF	TGTGCCAGCAGTCTACAGAATTCACCCCTCCACTTT
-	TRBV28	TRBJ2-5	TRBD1	CASEGAGETQYF	TGTGCCAGCGAGGGGGCAGGGGAGACCCAGTACTTC
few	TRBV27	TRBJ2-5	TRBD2	CASSLSWGTSMETQYF	TGTGCCAGCAGTTTATCGTGGGGGACTAGCATGGAGACCCAGTACTTC
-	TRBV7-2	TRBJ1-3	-	CASSLNPGGAGNTIYF	TGTGCCAGCAGCCTGAATCCTGGGGGCGCAGGAAACACCATATATTTT
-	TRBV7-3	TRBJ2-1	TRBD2	CASSASSGVHNEQFF	TGTGCCAGCAGCGCGTCTAGCGGGGTCCACAATGAGCAGTTCTTC
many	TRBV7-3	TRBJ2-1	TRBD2	CASSSGTSEYNEQFF	TGTGCCAGCAGCTCAGGGACTAGCGAATACAATGAGCAGTTCTTC
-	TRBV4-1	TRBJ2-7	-	CASSLGGDEQYF	TGCGCCAGCAGCCTAGGGGGGGACGAGCAGTACTTC
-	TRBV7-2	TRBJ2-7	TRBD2	CASSLLTSGGIYEQYF	TGTGCCAGCAGCCTCCTGACTAGCGGGGGCATCTACGAGCAGTACTTC
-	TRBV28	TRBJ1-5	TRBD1	CASNGNTQGAKGQPQHF	TGTGCCAGCAATGGGAACACCCAGGGGGCGAAAGGTCAGCCCCAGCATTTT
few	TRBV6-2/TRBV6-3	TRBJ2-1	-	CASSDYGPGSNEQFF	TGTGCCAGCAGTGACTATGGGCCAGGGTCCAATGAGCAGTTCTTC
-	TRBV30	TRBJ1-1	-	CAWKRGNTEAFF	TGTGCCTGGAAAAGAGGAAACACTGAAGCTTTCTTT
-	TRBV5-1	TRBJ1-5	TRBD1	CASSTGTGIQPQHF	TGCGCCAGCAGTACCGGGACAGGGATACAGCCCCAGCATTTT
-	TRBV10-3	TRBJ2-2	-	CAISEADTSGELFF	TGTGCCATCAGTGAGGCGGACACATCCGGGGAGCTGTTTTTT
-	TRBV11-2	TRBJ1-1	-	CASTSGGRMYTEAFF	TGTGCCAGCACCTCTGGAGGGCGGATGTACACTGAAGCTTTCTTT
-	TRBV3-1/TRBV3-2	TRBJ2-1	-	CASSLGQSLYNEQFF	TGTGCCAGCAGCCTAGGACAATCTCTCTACAATGAGCAGTTCTTC
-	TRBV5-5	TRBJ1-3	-	CASSSVPGTGNTIYF	TGTGCCAGCAGCTCCGTCCCGGGAACGGGAAACACCATATATTTT
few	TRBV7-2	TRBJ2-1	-	CASSRGGEQFF	TGTGCCAGCAGCCGGGGTGGTGAGCAGTTCTTC
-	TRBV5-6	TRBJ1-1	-	CASSLGSTGWRNTEAFF	TGTGCCAGCAGCTTGGGTAGTACAGGGTGGAGGAACACTGAAGCTTTCTTT
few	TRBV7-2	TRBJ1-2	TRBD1	CASSVSGGEGYTF	TGTGCCAGCAGCGTATCAGGGGGCGAAGGCTACACCTTC
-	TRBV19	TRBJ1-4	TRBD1	CASSTRTGEFEKLFF	TGTGCCAGTAGTACGCGGACAGGGGAGTTTGAAAAACTGTTTTTT
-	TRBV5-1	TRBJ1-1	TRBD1	CASRGTGGEANTEAFF	TGCGCCAGCAGGGGGACAGGGGGCGAAGCGAACACTGAAGCTTTCTTT